This is a list of T cell receptor beta chains from one sample in a study of blood T cell repertoires in COVID-19. Method: immunoSEQ multiplex PCR; TCRdb's copy keeps in-frame clones and lacks some. The table lists some 49,000 clones, 75% to 90% of them singletons. Sequenced material: peripheral blood. These receptor sequences come from a human donor in a cohort sampled during active COVID-19. The CDR3 runs from the conserved cysteine through the conserved F or W. A D gene is named only where the DNA matches it firmly. Clone size is stated in some rows and not others, as once, few, many or a class when expanded.

J: TRBJ1-5
size: NA
V: TRBV7-2
D: NA
DNA: TGTGCCAGCAGCTGGGGGGGTGCTAGCAATCAGCCCCAGCATTTT
CDR3: CASSWGGASNQPQHF

J: TRBJ1-4
size: NA
V: TRBV5-5
D: TRBD1
DNA: TGTGCCAGCGTTCAGGACGGCAGGGGGCAGGGTGAAAAACTGTTTTTT
CDR3: CASVQDGRGQGEKLFF

J: TRBJ1-4
size: NA
V: TRBV19
D: TRBD1
DNA: TGTGCCAGTAGTATTGGTGTGGACAGGGGCGGGGAAAAACTGTTTTTT
CDR3: CASSIGVDRGGEKLFF

J: TRBJ1-2
size: NA
V: TRBV28
D: NA
DNA: TGTGCCAGCAGTTTTCGGGGATTGGGTGGCTACACCTTC
CDR3: CASSFRGLGGYTF

J: TRBJ1-6
size: once
V: TRBV18
D: NA
DNA: TGTGCCAGCTCACCAACACAGGGAATCGAAAATTCACCCCTCCACTTT
CDR3: CASSPTQGIENSPLHF

J: TRBJ2-1
size: NA
V: TRBV2
D: NA
DNA: TGTGCCAGCAGTGAAAGGAGGGTTGGTGAGCAGTTCTTC
CDR3: CASSERRVGEQFF

J: TRBJ2-7
size: NA
V: TRBV12-3/TRBV12-4
D: NA
DNA: TGTGCCAGCAGTTTAATAGTTTACGAGCAGTACTTC
CDR3: CASSLIVYEQYF

J: TRBJ2-1
size: NA
V: TRBV13
D: TRBD1
DNA: TGTGCCAGCAGCATAGGACAGGGCGCGCAGTTCTTC
CDR3: CASSIGQGAQFF

J: TRBJ2-7
size: NA
V: TRBV11-2
D: TRBD1
DNA: TGTGCCAGCAGCTCGGGACAGGGACACCACGAGCAGTACTTC
CDR3: CASSSGQGHHEQYF

J: TRBJ1-6
size: NA
V: TRBV5-6
D: TRBD1
DNA: TGTGCCAGCAGCTTGGCCGGAGGGGGCGGGAATAATTCACCCCTCCACTTT
CDR3: CASSLAGGGGNNSPLHF